The 29 T cell receptor beta chains reported below all come from one sample, sequenced in a study of PD-1 blockade in mismatch repair-deficient tumors. Only in-frame clones appear in the TCRdb table, and some are missing; sequencing was by immunoSEQ multiplex PCR. The data show 95,000 to 150,000 clones, roughly 86% seen once. The material was peripheral blood, obtained 44 weeks after starting pembrolizumab. The receptors stem from an adult with mismatch repair-deficient cancer.

CDR3 loop: CASSGKNVWGQGPKRPYWGYTF. The CDR3 nucleotides read TGTGCCAGCAGCGGAAAGAATGTATGGGGACAGGGACCGAAAAGGCCATATTGGGGCTACACCTTC. This sequence joins TRBV9 and TRBJ1-2; 9 nucleotides agree with TRBD1. Germline CDR1 SGDLS, CDR2 YYNGEE. With 3 bases clipped from V and 8 bases from J, the junction kept 32 bases outside the gene matches. This CDR3 region has 22 residues.

The V and J genes are TRBV9 and TRBJ2-7; D is uncertain. This CDR3 has 14 amino acids. The germline V gene encodes CDR1 SGDLS and CDR2 YYNGEE. Trimming removed 1 base from V and 5 bases from J, with 13 bases in between. CDR3 residues: CASSVRFGVDEQYF. The CDR3 nucleotides read TGTGCCAGCAGCGTACGCTTTGGGGTCGACGAGCAGTACTTC.

The rearrangement uses TRBV10-3 and TRBJ1-4; 7 bases map to TRBD1. With 7 bases clipped from V and 5 bases from J, the junction kept 7 bases outside the gene matches. Germline CDR1 is ENHRY and CDR2 is SYGVKD. This CDR3 has 14 residues. CDR3 protein: CAIKAQGPNEKLFF. CDR3 nucleotide sequence: TGTGCCATCAAGGCACAGGGGCCAAATGAAAAACTGTTTTTT.

CDR3 nucleotide sequence: TGTGCCAGCAGTTACTCACAGGATGGCAATCAGCCCCAGCATTTT. It translates to CASSYSQDGNQPQHF. This chain joins TRBV6-5 and TRBJ1-5; a possible D gene is TRBD1 (5 bases). The CDR3 runs to 15 residues. V was clipped by 0 bases and J by 2 bases, with 8 bases between them. Per germline, CDR1 MNHEY and CDR2 SVGAGI.

The rearrangement joins TRBV19 to TRBJ2-7, with TRBD1 matching 7 bases. Germline-derived CDR1 and CDR2 are LNHDA and SQIVND (reference sequence). With V trimmed by 5 bases and J by 4 bases, 8 bases remained unmatched. The CDR3 is 14 residues long. CDR3 residues: CASSVDRVSYEQYF. CDR3 sequence (DNA): TGTGCCAGTAGTGTTGACAGGGTGTCTTACGAGCAGTACTTC.

This chain uses TRBV2 with TRBJ2-2; TRBD1 matches at 9 bases. The CDR3 contains 13 residues. V was clipped by 8 bases and J by 5 bases; unmatched bases: 3. Looked up from germline, CDR1 is SNHLY and CDR2 is FYNNEI. CDR3 nucleotide sequence: TGTGCCAGCCACGGACAGGGGACCGGGGAGCTGTTTTTT. It codes for CASHGQGTGELFF.

This rearrangement joins TRBV27 to TRBJ2-3; 9 nucleotides line up with TRBD2. Unmatched junction bases numbered 10, after V lost 5 bases and J lost 4 bases. The V gene's germline CDR1 is MNHEY and CDR2 SMNVEV (reference sequence). The CDR3 is 16 residues long. CDR3 loop: CASSKPGLAGPDTQYF. The DNA of the CDR3 is TGTGCCAGCAGTAAACCGGGACTAGCTGGACCAGATACGCAGTATTTT.

The V and J genes are TRBV7-9 and TRBJ2-1; D is perhaps TRBD2 (6 bases). The CDR3 runs to 16 residues. With 5 bases removed from V and 2 bases from J, the gap between germline ends came to 16 bases. Germline V gives CDR1 SEHNR, CDR2 FQNEAQ (reference sequence). The CDR3 nucleotides read TGTGCCAGCAGCAATAGAGCGGGTCCGCCCTACAATGAGCAGTTCTTC. Translation: CASSNRAGPPYNEQFF.

This chain uses TRBV7-3 with TRBJ2-7, with 11 bases lining up with TRBD1. J gave up 4 bases and V 3 bases, and 5 bases lay outside the gene matches. The CDR3 consists of 15 residues. Looked up from germline, CDR1 is SGHTA and CDR2 is FQGTGA. This CDR3 is CASSFGTGGKYEQYF. The CDR3 DNA follows: TGTGCCAGCAGCTTTGGGACAGGGGGAAAGTACGAGCAGTACTTC. Complete variable domain (other parts from reference TRBV7-3 and TRBJ2-7): GAGVSQTPSNKVTEKGKYVELRCDPISGHTALYWYRQSLGQGPEFLIYFQGTGAADDSGLPNDRFFAVRPEGSVSTLKIQRTERGDSAVYLCASSFGTGGKYEQYFGPGTRLTVT.

The chain couples TRBV29-1 to TRBJ2-7, with TRBD2 as a possible D gene (6 bases). This CDR3 is 11 amino acids long. Germline V gene data show CDR1 as SQVTM and CDR2 as ANQGSEA. Trimming stripped 3 bases from V and 4 bases from J, with 7 bases between. CDR3 DNA: TGCAGCGTTGACGCGGGATACGAGCAGTACTTC. Protein: CSVDAGYEQYF.

The chain recombines TRBV20-1 with TRBJ2-5; D remains unclear. The CDR3 has 11 amino acids. V lost 3 bases and J 5 bases, leaving 7 bases between the germline ends. The V gene's germline CDR1 is DFQATT and CDR2 SNEGSKA (reference sequence). CDR3 nucleotides: TGCAGTGCTAGTGATAGGGAGACCCAGTACTTC. This translates into CSASDRETQYF.

The chain employs TRBV27 and TRBJ2-3, with 9 positions matching TRBD2. The V gene's germline CDR1 is MNHEY and CDR2 SMNVEV (reference sequence). CDR3 length: 17 amino acids. Trimming at V came to 2 bases and at J to 5 bases, leaving 11 bases not matched to a gene. CDR3 nucleotide sequence: TGTGCCAGCAGTTTACTAATTAGCGGGAGTGAGGGAGATACGCAGTATTTT. This encodes CASSLLISGSEGDTQYF.

This chain joins TRBV25-1 and TRBJ2-3, with D tentatively TRBD1 (8 bases). The CDR3 contains 17 residues. In germline, CDR1 is MGHDK, CDR2 SYGVNS. The ends were cut back, 0 bases at V and 7 bases at J, with 20 bases in the middle. The DNA of the CDR3 is TGTGCCAGCAGTGAATATACAGGGGGGGCAAATCAAAATACGCAGTATTTT. Its protein is CASSEYTGGANQNTQYF.

This chain links TRBV5-4 with TRBJ2-5, with 9 bases lining up with TRBD1. Unmatched junction bases numbered 3, after V lost 0 bases and J lost 6 bases. Germline V gene sequence: CDR1 SGHNT, CDR2 YYREEE (reference sequence). The CDR3 runs to 14 residues. CDR3 sequence: CASSLGTGEKTQYF. For the CDR3, the DNA is TGTGCCAGCAGCTTGGGGACAGGGGAGAAGACCCAGTACTTC.

The chain has TRBV7-8 and TRBJ1-5; D unclear. There are 15 residues in the CDR3. Trimming cost V 8 bases and J 6 bases, with 20 bases left between them. CDR1 is SGHVS and CDR2 is FQNEAQ in the germline V gene. The CDR3 sequence is CASAELVGFIQPQHF. The CDR3 DNA reads TGTGCCAGCGCAGAGCTGGTAGGGTTTATTCAGCCCCAGCATTTT. Using reference TRBV7-8 and TRBJ1-5 for the parts outside the CDR3, the full variable domain is GAGVSQSPRYKVAKRGQDVALRCDPISGHVSLFWYQQALGQGPEFLTYFQNEAQLDKSGLPSDRFFAERPEGSVSTLKIQRTQQEDSAVYLCASAELVGFIQPQHFGDGTRLSIL.

The CDR3 is CASSSIRGTGELFF. The CDR3 nucleotides read TGTGCCAGCAGCTCCATTCGGGGTACCGGGGAGCTGTTTTTT. The chain couples TRBV5-8 to TRBJ2-2; tentatively, D is TRBD2 (5 bases). The CDR3 covers 14 residues. The germline V and J ends were trimmed by 3 bases and 5 bases, with 11 bases remaining between them. CDR1 and CDR2 from the germline V gene are SGHTS and YDEGEE.

This chain joins TRBV27 and TRBJ2-7; TRBD1 might be the D (6 bases). Trimming cost V 4 bases and J 6 bases, with 19 bases left between them. The CDR3 covers 15 residues. CDR1 MNHEY and CDR2 SMNVEV come from the germline V gene (reference sequence). The CDR3: CASSSVYRDLGEQYF. The CDR3 region has the DNA TGTGCCAGCAGTTCAGTGTACAGGGACCTGGGCGAGCAGTACTTC.

V and J are TRBV7-2 and TRBJ2-1; D call uncertain. The V end was cut by 0 bases, the J end by 8 bases, with 11 bases between. The CDR3 extends over 14 amino acids. The germline CDR1 and CDR2 sequences are SGHTA and FQGNSA. Here the CDR3 DNA reads TGTGCCAGCAGCTTAGCGCGGCCTCTTTATGAGCAGTTCTTC. As protein: CASSLARPLYEQFF.

This sequence joins TRBV11-2 and TRBJ2-2, with 10 bases fitting TRBD2. The germline CDR1 and CDR2 sequences are SGHAT and FQNNGV. V lost 0 bases to trimming and J lost 7 bases; unmatched junction nucleotides: 8. This CDR3 is 17 amino acids long. CDR3 in amino acids: CASSLERVAGGGGELFF. DNA of the CDR3: TGTGCCAGCAGCTTAGAACGAGTAGCGGGAGGTGGCGGGGAGCTGTTTTTT.

This sequence joins TRBV6-6 and TRBJ1-1; a weak D match, TRBD1 (5 bases). The CDR3 loop spans 13 amino acids. In germline, CDR1 is MNHNY, CDR2 SVGAGI (reference sequence). V gave up 5 bases and J gave up 3 bases, with 10 bases separating them. The CDR3 sequence is CASSPDSYTEAFF. CDR3 nucleotides: TGTGCCAGCAGTCCCGACAGCTACACTGAAGCTTTCTTT.

The chain couples TRBV6-4 to TRBJ2-2; 10 bases are shared with TRBD2. This CDR3 has 15 amino acids. V was clipped by 4 bases and J by 1 base; unmatched bases: 0. The germline V gene has CDR1 MRHNA and CDR2 SNTAGT. CDR3 sequence (DNA): TGTGCCAGCAGTGTAGCGGGAGGGAACACCGGGGAGCTGTTTTTT. Protein: CASSVAGGNTGELFF.

The rearrangement links TRBV5-1 to TRBJ2-2; D is possibly TRBD2 (5 bases). In germline, CDR1 is SGHRS, CDR2 YFSETQ. Trimming took off 2 bases at V and 3 bases at J, with 14 bases between the two ends. The CDR3 is made up of 16 amino acids. This CDR3 is CASSLAGGFDTGELFF. CDR3 in DNA: TGCGCCAGCAGCTTAGCAGGCGGGTTCGACACCGGGGAGCTGTTTTTT.

The rearrangement links TRBV30 to TRBJ2-4; D is uncertain. The germline V gene encodes CDR1 GTSNPN and CDR2 SVGIG (reference sequence). The V gene lost 1 base and the J gene lost 2 bases, with 15 bases spanning the gap. This CDR3 spans 16 amino acids. As DNA, the CDR3 is TGTGCCTGGAGTGATTTGGGTTTTCTGTCCAAAAACATTCAGTACTTC. It yields the protein CAWSDLGFLSKNIQYF. Filled out from reference TRBV30 and TRBJ2-4, the complete variable domain reads SQTIHQWPATLVQPVGSPLSLECTVEGTSNPNLYWYRQAAGRGLQLLFYSVGIGQISSEVPQNLSASRPQDRQFILSSKKLLLSDSGFYLCAWSDLGFLSKNIQYFGAGTRLSVL.

The chain uses TRBV11-2 and TRBJ2-1; either TRBD1 or TRBD2 may fit D (5 bases each). The V end lost 3 bases, the J end lost 8 bases, and 14 bases lay between the germline ends. Germline loops: CDR1 SGHAT, CDR2 FQNNGV. CDR3 size: 14 residues. CDR3 in amino acids: CASSLRVRGDEQFF. Here the CDR3 DNA reads TGTGCCAGCAGCTTGAGGGTCAGAGGGGATGAGCAGTTCTTC.

V is TRBV4-3 and J is TRBJ2-7; perhaps TRBD2 as D (5 bases). The V gene lost 0 bases and the J gene lost 5 bases, with 14 bases spanning the gap. Germline CDR1 and CDR2: LGHNA and YSLEER. The CDR3 is 15 residues long. Here the CDR3 DNA reads TGCGCCAGCAGCCAAGATCTGAGGGAGAGGGACGAGCAGTACTTC. It specifies CASSQDLRERDEQYF.

V and J are TRBV2 and TRBJ2-1; 10 bases are a match to TRBD2. Germline trimming cut 5 bases from V and 7 bases from J; bases unmatched to any gene: 5. The germline gives CDR1 SNHLY, CDR2 FYNNEI. The CDR3 contains 14 residues. The CDR3 loop reads CASSSEREGNEQFF. The CDR3 coding sequence is TGTGCCAGCAGTTCCGAGCGGGAGGGGAATGAGCAGTTCTTC.

The chain uses TRBV10-1 and TRBJ2-7; 7 bases line up with TRBD1. The CDR3 loop spans 13 amino acids. The germline gives CDR1 WNHNN, CDR2 SYGVQD (reference sequence). V lost 8 bases and J lost 4; bases outside the gene matches: 8. This CDR3 reads CASVDRQIYEQYF. CDR3 DNA sequence: TGCGCCAGCGTGGACAGGCAAATTTACGAGCAGTACTTC.

The chain couples TRBV30 to TRBJ1-1; D call uncertain. This CDR3 comprises 12 residues. Trimming removed 2 bases at V and 0 bases at J, with 4 bases between. Germline V gene sequence: CDR1 GTSNPN, CDR2 SVGIG (reference sequence). The CDR3 protein is CAWSYMNTEAFF. DNA for the CDR3: TGTGCCTGGAGTTATATGAACACTGAAGCTTTCTTT.

The chain combines TRBV5-4 with TRBJ2-2, with D perhaps TRBD1 or TRBD2 (5 bases each). This CDR3 comprises 14 residues. Trimming cost V 3 bases and J 8 bases, with 14 bases left between them. In germline, CDR1 is SGHNT, CDR2 YYREEE (reference sequence). In DNA form, the CDR3 reads TGTGCCAGCAGCTCCTCGGGACGAAGAGGGGAGCTGTTTTTT. Translation gives CASSSSGRRGELFF.